These 9 T cell receptor beta chains came from one sample sequenced in a study of blood T cell repertoires in COVID-19. Some clones are missing from TCRdb's copy, which holds only in-frame ones; the method was immunoSEQ multiplex PCR. The sample has under 200,000 clones; 84% are singletons. The specimen sequenced was PBMCs or T cells enriched from blood (not recorded which). The receptors shown here come from a young woman who had been exposed to COVID-19.

The rearrangement joins TRBV5-6 to TRBJ2-6, with D perhaps matching TRBD1 (6 bases). Per the germline V gene, CDR1 is SGHDT and CDR2 is YYEEEE. The V end lost 3 bases, the J end lost 2 bases, and 15 bases lay between the germline ends. This CDR3 has 17 amino acids. The CDR3: CASSWATGSPGANVLTF. For the CDR3, the DNA is TGTGCCAGCAGCTGGGCTACAGGGTCCCCTGGGGCCAACGTCCTGACTTTC.

This sequence joins TRBV5-6 and TRBJ1-1; D possibly corresponds to TRBD1 (5 bases). The CDR3 has 13 residues. The V gene's germline CDR1 is SGHDT and CDR2 YYEEEE. Trimming removed 4 bases at V and 3 bases at J, with 10 bases between. DNA of the CDR3: TGTGCCAGCAGCCGAAGGGGTCACACTGAAGCTTTCTTT. Its translation is CASSRRGHTEAFF.

The sample holds a few counts of this clone. V and J are TRBV20-1 and TRBJ1-2, with D hard to call. The V and J ends lost 7 bases and 7 bases respectively, with 13 bases between them. Germline V gene data show CDR1 as DFQATT and CDR2 as SNEGSKA (reference sequence). The CDR3 length is 11 residues. CDR3 in amino acids: CSGPRDGGYTF. The CDR3 DNA sequence: TGCAGTGGGCCGAGGGATGGTGGCTACACCTTC.

About this clone: This sample includes further DNA sequences coding for the same CDR3. V and J are TRBV6-5 and TRBJ1-5; D unclear. The V and J ends lost 4 bases and 0 bases respectively, with 4 bases between them. Germline V gene lookup returns CDR1 MNHEY and CDR2 SVGAGI. This CDR3 is 13 amino acids long. The CDR3 nucleotides read TGTGCCAGCAGTTCTCGTAGCAATCAGCCCCAGCATTTT. This encodes CASSSRSNQPQHF.

V is TRBV11-2 and J is TRBJ1-1; possibly TRBD1 for D (5 bases). The germline V gene encodes CDR1 SGHAT and CDR2 FQNNGV. The CDR3 spans 14 residues. The V and J ends lost 3 bases and 2 bases respectively, with 10 bases between them. The CDR3 bases are TGTGCCAGCAGCTTCTTCAGGGATAACACTGAAGCTTTCTTT. Its translation is CASSFFRDNTEAFF.

The gene calls are TRBV12-3 or TRBV12-4 and TRBJ2-1, with 7 nucleotides matching TRBD1. V dropped 3 bases and J dropped 4; count of bases not matched to a gene: 0. CDR3 length equals 13 residues. The CDR3 region has the DNA TGTGCCAGCAGTTTGGGACAGTACAATGAGCAGTTCTTC. Translating gives CASSLGQYNEQFF.

V gene TRBV5-1 combines with J gene TRBJ2-1; TRBD2 might be the D (6 bases). In germline, CDR1 is SGHRS, CDR2 YFSETQ. Trimming stripped 2 bases from V and 0 bases from J, with 15 bases between. There are 17 residues in the CDR3. The CDR3 spells CASSFNLRGSSYNEQFF. The CDR3 DNA follows: TGCGCCAGCAGCTTCAACCTCCGGGGGAGCTCCTACAATGAGCAGTTCTTC.

The chain combines TRBV5-8 with TRBJ2-3, with 8 bases identical to TRBD2. Germline V lookup: CDR1 SGHTS, CDR2 YDEGEE. The V gene end was trimmed by 0 bases and the J gene end by 2 bases; junction bases not matched to a gene: 14. The CDR3 is 19 amino acids. The CDR3 reads CASSLVSVLSSGSTDTQYF. Here the CDR3 DNA reads TGTGCCAGCAGCTTGGTTTCAGTTTTGTCTAGCGGGTCCACAGATACGCAGTATTTT.

The chain uses TRBV5-1 and TRBJ1-3; possibly TRBD1 for D (5 bases). Germline V gene sequence: CDR1 SGHRS, CDR2 YFSETQ. V dropped 2 bases and J dropped 0 bases, with 9 bases sitting between them. This CDR3 has 15 amino acids. The CDR3 loop reads CASSFQGDSGNTIYF. CDR3 DNA sequence: TGCGCCAGCAGCTTCCAGGGCGACTCTGGAAACACCATATATTTT. Combining the CDR3 with reference TRBV5-1 and TRBJ1-3 gives the whole variable domain KAGVTQTPRYLIKTRGQQVTLSCSPISGHRSVSWYQQTPGQGLQFLFEYFSETQRNKGNFPGRFSGRQFSNSRSEMNVSTLELGDSALYLCASSFQGDSGNTIYFGEGSWLTVV.